This T cell receptor (beta chain) is from a study of blood T cells in healthy people across ages. The CDR3 extends over 16 amino acids. V shed 3 bases, J shed 4 bases, and the junction held 8 bases outside the gene matches. In germline, CDR1 is MDHEN, CDR2 SYDVKM. PCR was performed a second time for about 7 to 12 cycles using a sample-barcoded 5' primer and a J-beta primer mix. The template-switch adaptor, which had 12 random nucleotides, put a tag on each cDNA molecule. A single record per CDR3 protein comes from TCRdb applying MiXCR to the 5' RACE reads. The repertoire holds roughly 2 million distinct CDR3 sequences, around 48% seen once, with 2% to 2.5% in the top ten.

The source of this sequence is a woman aged 40 to 49 in good health. Material: blood. The gene calls are TRBV28 and TRBJ2-4, with 8 positions matching TRBD1. CDR3 sequence: CASSFDSGGRKNIQYF. In DNA, the CDR3 is TGTGCCAGCAGTTTTGACTCAGGGGGCCGAAAAAACATTCAGTACTTC.